The source of this TCR beta chain is a study of siplizumab effects on memory and regulatory T cells. Study-level findings and limits: There appeared to be greater diversity in naive T cells than in memory cells, and naive T cells seemed major contributors to the alloresponse. Unstimulated subset assignment was obtained for only a minor fraction of alloreactive clones.

Using immunoSEQ multiplex PCR, the repertoire was profiled, and TCRdb retains in-frame clones only, with some absent. The profile shows 70,000 to 100,000 clones, roughly 95% of them singletons. Comments on this clone: Its target is unknown.

The V end lost 7 bases, the J end lost 2 bases, and 11 bases lay between the germline ends. The CDR3 is 12 residues long. The V gene's germline CDR1 is SQVTM and CDR2 ANQGSEA. This receptor was identified in a human donor in good health. The chain employs TRBV29-1 and TRBJ2-5; a possible D gene is TRBD2 (6 bases). Material for sequencing was naive CD4+ T cells sorted from blood. CDR3 protein: CSGGRWQETQYF. In nucleotides, the CDR3 is TGCAGCGGGGGGAGGTGGCAAGAGACCCAGTACTTC.